This TCR beta chain came from a study of Graves' ophthalmopathy and Graves' hyperthyroidism. The authors amplified TCR beta CDR3 regions from RNA transcripts. Second-round multiplex PCR came after a first-round RT-PCR that employed HTBI primers. Each CDR3 protein is one row after TCRdb ran MiXCR on the multiplex PCR reads. The data show 500,000 to 600,000 distinct CDR3 sequences, under 45% seen once. This clonotype was picked up many times. V gave up 4 bases and J gave up 7 bases, with 16 bases separating them. CDR1 is SQVTM, CDR2 ANQGSEA, per germline. The length of the CDR3 is 13 residues. Input material: peripheral blood or thyroid tissue (not recorded which). The V and J genes are TRBV29-1 and TRBJ1-2; no firm D call. This receptor was obtained from an adult man with Graves' hyperthyroidism. The CDR3 protein is CSVVGSGAAGYTF. CDR3 coding DNA: TGCAGCGTTGTTGGGTCAGGAGCCGCTGGCTACACCTTC.